This TCR beta chain was profiled in a study of blood T cells in healthy people across ages. Overall study context: Template switching recovered approximately one barcoded beta molecule for every two T cells.

Healthy Caucasian individuals from Russia aged about 6 to 100 were enrolled as donors. This clonotype turned up a few times. Its antigen remains unidentified. A J-beta primer mix and a sample-barcoded 5' primer were used in a second PCR of about 7 to 12 cycles. TCRdb fed the 5' RACE reads into MiXCR, producing one record per CDR3 protein. In the table there are about 1,400,000 distinct CDR3 sequences, almost 60% of which are singletons. The study, taken as a whole, reports: A greater number of naive CD4+ cells and higher diversity distinguished long-lived donors from aged donors. PBMCs that were unsorted prevented a conclusive naive versus antigen-experienced comparison.

The receptor was isolated from a man aged 18-30 years in good health. Sequencing was performed on blood.

The CDR3, as DNA: TGTGCCAGCAGCCAAGATCCTGGCGGAAACACAGATAATTCACCCCTCCACTTT. As protein: CASSQDPGGNTDNSPLHF. This sequence joins TRBV4-2 and TRBJ1-6; no reliable D call. In germline, CDR1 is LGHNA, CDR2 YNFKEQ. Trimming cost V 0 bases and J 5 bases, with 17 bases left between them. The CDR3 spans 18 residues.